These 3 T cell receptor beta chains came from one sample sequenced in a study of T cell responses to AZD1222 COVID-19 vaccine. Assay: immunoSEQ multiplex PCR; the TCRdb copy retains only in-frame clones and omits some. The sample carries roughly 100,000 clones, roughly 90% recorded once. Sample: peripheral blood, taken 28 days after the second AZD1222 dose. Source of these receptors: an adult who received the AZD1222 COVID-19 vaccine.

CDR3 DNA sequence: TGTGCCAGCAGCCAGGACTACGACTCCTACGAGCAGTACTTC. Translating gives CASSQDYDSYEQYF. The chain uses TRBV4-2 and TRBJ2-7; the D gene is possibly TRBD2 (6 bases). The germline V gene has CDR1 LGHNA and CDR2 YNFKEQ. Trimming shortened V by 3 bases and J by 0 bases, and 9 bases separated the two germline ends. This CDR3 comprises 14 residues.

The chain employs TRBV27 and TRBJ2-7, with D perhaps given as TRBD1 or TRBD2 (5 bases each). The CDR3 extends over 14 amino acids. Trimming removed 4 bases from V and 2 bases from J, with 12 bases in between. Looked up from germline, CDR1 is MNHEY and CDR2 is SMNVEV (reference sequence). CDR3 residues: CASSSPGATYEQYF. The CDR3 DNA reads TGTGCCAGCAGTTCCCCCGGGGCAACCTACGAGCAGTACTTC.

J is TRBJ1-2 and V is TRBV25-1; possible D gene TRBD1, 6 bases. The CDR3 is 13 amino acids. Germline values: CDR1 MGHDK, CDR2 SYGVNS. Trimming took off 7 bases at V and 4 bases at J, with 13 bases between the two ends. DNA for the CDR3: TGTGCCAGCAAGGGGGGAGATAGCTATGGCTACACCTTC. It yields the protein CASKGGDSYGYTF.